This note documents a single T cell receptor (beta chain) sequence. Its antigen is unknown. Trimming at V came to 0 bases and at J to 8 bases, leaving 10 bases not matched to a gene. Looked up from germline, CDR1 is MGHRA and CDR2 is YSYEKL. This CDR3 is 16 amino acids long. This entry is derived from a study of post-analysis software for immune sequencing data. Across the whole study: Patients with relapsing-remitting, secondary progressive and progressive-relapsing multiple sclerosis courses were all represented.

Study results and limitations: Comparison of patients with controls showed a handful of TRBV segments more frequent in patients, TRBV5-6, TRBV5-1 and TRBV20-1 among them. Those samples that were prepared in the same batch co-clustered strongly by F measure. Significantly lower normalized Chao1 diversity was found in patients with multiple sclerosis relative to controls.

Unique molecular identifiers featured in each of the TCR beta cDNA libraries. TCRdb passed the PCR reads through MiXCR, listing each CDR3 protein once. The sample gives 750,000 to 950,000 distinct CDR3 sequences, roughly 50% of which show up once; about 4.5% is in the top ten. The rearrangement links TRBV4-1 to TRBJ2-1; 7 nucleotides match TRBD2. Sequenced: blood. The receptor comes from a girl aged 5-17 years with multiple sclerosis. DNA for the CDR3: TGCGCCAGCAGCCAAGATCGAGGGAGGGCCCCCGATGAGCAGTTCTTC. Translation: CASSQDRGRAPDEQFF.